The present T cell receptor beta chain was sequenced within a study of T cell repertoires in aging, cancer and after chemotherapy. Study overall: Pre- and post-chemotherapy samples were paired from glioblastoma patients treated with temozolomide-based therapy. The whole study produced a dataset of some 9 million TCR reads. Findings and caveats of the study: Median generation probability rose over the chemotherapy interval in each cancer cohort, suggesting rebound thymic output.

TRB rearrangements spanning V, D and J were amplified using mixed TRB-A/B primers. TCRdb recomputed calls from the multiplex PCR reads with MiXCR, one row per CDR3 protein. The sample shows 2,000 or so distinct CDR3 sequences, approximately 30% of them seen only once. The template was genomic DNA from peripheral blood, not RNA. Note on this clonotype: Its cognate antigen is unknown.

The material sequenced was blood. The receptor was derived from a human donor with a solid tumor.

The CDR3 loop is CASSPDRSSIYEQYF. As DNA, the CDR3 is TGTGCCAGTAGTCCGGACAGGTCCTCGATCTACGAGCAGTACTTC. The gene calls are TRBV19 and TRBJ2-7; 7 nucleotides line up with TRBD1. After removal of 5 bases from V and 3 bases from J, the junction contained 10 bases not matched to a gene. Germline V gene sequence: CDR1 LNHDA, CDR2 SQIVND (reference sequence). The CDR3 loop spans 15 amino acids.